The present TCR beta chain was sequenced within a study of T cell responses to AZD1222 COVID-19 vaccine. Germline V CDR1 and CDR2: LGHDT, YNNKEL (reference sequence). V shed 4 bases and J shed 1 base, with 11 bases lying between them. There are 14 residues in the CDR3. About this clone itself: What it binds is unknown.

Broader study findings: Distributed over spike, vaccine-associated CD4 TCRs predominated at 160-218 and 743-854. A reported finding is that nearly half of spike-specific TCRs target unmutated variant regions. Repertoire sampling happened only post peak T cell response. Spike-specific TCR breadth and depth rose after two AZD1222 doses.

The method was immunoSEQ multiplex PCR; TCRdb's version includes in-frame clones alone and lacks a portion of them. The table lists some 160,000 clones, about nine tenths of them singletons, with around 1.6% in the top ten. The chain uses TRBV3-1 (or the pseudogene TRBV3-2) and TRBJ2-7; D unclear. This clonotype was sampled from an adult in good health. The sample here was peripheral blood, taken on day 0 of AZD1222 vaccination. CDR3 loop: CASSLGITSYEQYF. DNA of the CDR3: TGTGCCAGCAGCCTGGGGATCACGTCCTACGAGCAGTACTTC.